Listed below are T cell receptor beta chains from one sample, sequenced in a study of radiation and T cells in renal cell carcinoma. Data came from immunoSEQ multiplex PCR; TCRdb stores just in-frame clones and leaves some out. The sample has approximately 80,000 clones, roughly nine tenths seen once. Sequenced material: blood, taken from a patient whose treatment included radiotherapy and nephrectomy. These receptors were collected from a woman in her 70s with renal cell carcinoma. CDR3s leave out the opening cysteine and the closing phenylalanine or tryptophan. Clone size is not always given. Where it is, it says once, few, many or a class for expanded clones.

V gene	J gene	clone size	CDR3 protein
TRBV7-3	TRBJ2-2	-	ASSRGLTGTGELF
TRBV7-2	TRBJ2-2	-	ASSFGPGELF
TRBV2	TRBJ1-2	-	ASSEATGGGYT
TRBV18	TRBJ1-4	once	FFNDGYNEKLF
TRBV21-1	TRBJ1-6	few	ASRGQGANSPLH
TRBV19	TRBJ2-5	-	ASTIGGNQETQY
TRBV5-6	TRBJ1-3	-	ASSDRVNRLGNTIY
TRBV7-8	TRBJ1-3	-	ASSLAGGRSGNTIY
TRBV7-2	TRBJ2-5	-	ASSRRLAGAQETQY
TRBV5-1	TRBJ2-1	-	ASSLEGPSGYNEQF
TRBV18	TRBJ1-5	-	ASSPGGGNQPQH
TRBV10-3	TRBJ2-2	-	AISSGTGELF
TRBV7-8	TRBJ2-5	once	ASSVRAGGGQETQY
TRBV5-4	TRBJ1-3	-	ASSFYRGSGNTIY
TRBV7-2	TRBJ1-2	-	ASSPRLSTGDGYT
TRBV10-3	TRBJ1-1	-	AISVGQQNTEAF
TRBV25-1	TRBJ2-3	-	ASSEGTSGGADTQY
TRBV18	TRBJ1-1	-	ASSPRQGVTEAF
TRBV5-1	TRBJ2-1	-	ASSLVRGEYNEQF
TRBV19	TRBJ2-5	-	ASSSRTRGRQETQY
TRBV7-9	TRBJ1-1	-	ASSWTGDTEAF
TRBV9	TRBJ1-3	-	ASSVEAGNTIY
TRBV10-3	TRBJ2-7	few	AISPGQGNEQY
TRBV6-4	TRBJ2-2	-	ASRIGGNTGELF
TRBV4-3	TRBJ1-5	-	ASSRKALGVGADQPQH
TRBV19	TRBJ2-1	-	ASSIDHFSGDYNEQF
TRBV11-3	TRBJ1-1	-	ASSSGGNTEAF
TRBV7-7	TRBJ2-7	once	ASSPGTGGYEQY
TRBV5-6	TRBJ1-1	-	ASSPPRGGAF
TRBV2	TRBJ2-7	once	ASSGLAGGNEQY
TRBV28	TRBJ2-2	-	ASNTAENTGELF
TRBV7-9	TRBJ2-5	-	ASSLLKETQY
TRBV5-6	TRBJ2-1	-	ASSQGAGSYNEQF
TRBV27	TRBJ2-7	-	ASRAGTANSYEQY
TRBV6-6	TRBJ1-2	-	ASREQGYNYGYT
TRBV9	TRBJ1-5	-	ASSATGGNQPQH
TRBV11-2	TRBJ2-2	-	ASSLDPRWTGELF
TRBV29-1	TRBJ2-1	-	SAPRLPYNEQF
TRBV5-4	TRBJ2-2	-	ASSEKGLAGSLGELF
TRBV6-5	TRBJ1-1	-	ASMLNTEAF
TRBV6-1	TRBJ2-4	-	ASRRELAGGQY
TRBV11-3	TRBJ2-7	-	ASSLEWGAVYEQY
TRBV14	TRBJ1-2	-	ASSQDLVRPALGYT
TRBV29-1	TRBJ2-1	-	SVRNFEQF
TRBV2	TRBJ2-3	-	ASSRTGSTDTQY
TRBV5-6	TRBJ2-7	-	ASSPGSFPAEQY
TRBV19	TRBJ1-5	-	ASRRGGQPQH
TRBV27	TRBJ2-6	-	ASSPRLAGSGANVLT
TRBV7-2	TRBJ2-5	once	ASSRAPSETQY
TRBV13	TRBJ2-1	-	ASSTRQVLSYNEQF
TRBV6-5	TRBJ2-3	-	ASRFTRSGTDTQY